The clone carrying this T cell receptor (beta chain) turned up a few times. The antigen is undetermined. Unique molecular identifiers were incorporated when the TCRbeta library was constructed. TCRdb itself ran the PCR reads through MiXCR, one entry per CDR3 protein. The sample carries approximately 520,000 distinct CDR3 sequences, roughly 10% recorded once. This specimen belongs to a study of T-cell reconstitution after alpha-beta-depleted transplantation in children. Findings and limits, study-wide: Expanded clones from the graft, numbering several hundred, reportedly supplied alpha-beta T cells about two months after transplant. Hyperexpanded clones declined; after one year, newly produced T cells mostly supplied diversity.

The germline gives CDR1 SGHRS, CDR2 YFSETQ. V was pared by 0 bases and J by 4 bases, with 7 bases of the junction left unmatched. This CDR3 is built from 17 residues. This specimen was PBMCs, mostly from graft donor cells, taken 180 days after TCRalphabeta/CD19-depleted stem cell transplant. The chain carries TRBV5-1 and TRBJ2-3; TRBD2 agrees at 11 bases. This TCR derives from a female patient under 10 years old who had a stem cell transplant for aplastic anemia, so the T cells may come from the graft donor. The CDR3 bases are TGCGCCAGCAGCTTGGGGGCTAGCGGGAGGTTCGCAGATACGCAGTATTTT. Residues: CASSLGASGRFADTQYF.